The rows below give T cell receptor beta chains drawn from one sample of a study of T cell responses to AZD1222 COVID-19 vaccine. Clones were read by immunoSEQ multiplex PCR, and TCRdb kept only the in-frame ones, dropping some. The table records 180,000 or so clones, roughly 92% of them present only once. The sequencing used peripheral blood, collected 28 days after the second AZD1222 dose. These receptors were taken from an adult who received the AZD1222 COVID-19 vaccine. Each CDR3 is given with its conserved first and last residue. D genes are given only for firm matches. Clone size, where shown, is once, few, many, or a class for clones that have expanded.

j_call v_call clone_size d_call cdr3_nt cdr3_aa
TRBJ1-1 TRBV7-9 NA TRBD1 TGTGCCAGCAGCACCCAGGGACAGTTTGCAACTGAAGCTTTCTTT CASSTQGQFATEAFF
TRBJ2-7 TRBV19 NA TRBD2 TGTGCCAGTAAACCGGGACTAGTCCCCTTCGCTGTCGACTACGAGCAGTACTTC CASKPGLVPFAVDYEQYF
TRBJ2-7 TRBV29-1 NA NA TGCAGCGTTGAAGAGGTTGGGAGCTCCTACGAGCAGTACTTC CSVEEVGSSYEQYF
TRBJ2-7 TRBV29-1 NA NA TGCAGCGTTGTCGAGGTGGGCGAGCAGTACTTC CSVVEVGEQYF
TRBJ2-1 TRBV25-1 NA TRBD1 TGTGCCAGCAGTGAATCAAGGTTGGACAGGGGATACAATGAGCAGTTCTTC CASSESRLDRGYNEQFF
TRBJ2-7 TRBV30 NA TRBD2 TGTGCCTGGATCACTAGCGGGAGTAGGTACGAGCAGTACTTC CAWITSGSRYEQYF
TRBJ1-2 TRBV5-1 NA TRBD1 TGCGCCAGCAGCGAAGGGGACAGGGAAGTTGGCTACACCTTC CASSEGDREVGYTF
TRBJ2-5 TRBV18 NA TRBD1 TGTGCCAGCTCACCACCGGGACAGCAAGAGACCCAGTACTTC CASSPPGQQETQYF
TRBJ1-6 TRBV30 NA NA TGTGCCTGGACAAACCGGGGTTCCTCCGTTTCACCCCTCCACTTT CAWTNRGSSVSPLHF
TRBJ1-4 TRBV5-1 NA TRBD1 TGCGCCAGCAGCTTGGGGGACAGTAATGAAAAACTGTTTTTT CASSLGDSNEKLFF
TRBJ2-1 TRBV24-1 NA NA TGTGCCACCAGTGAAAGGACTGCTAGCTCCTACAATGAGCAGTTCTTC CATSERTASSYNEQFF
TRBJ1-5 TRBV5-1 NA NA TGCGCCAGCAGCCCACTTGGCTTCAATCAGCCCCAGCATTTT CASSPLGFNQPQHF
TRBJ1-5 TRBV7-9 few TRBD1 TGTGCCAGCAGCTTAGCGGACGGGACAGCCAATCAGCCCCAGCATTTT CASSLADGTANQPQHF
TRBJ2-7 TRBV7-9 NA TRBD2 TGTGCCAGCAGCTTAGGTAAAACTAGCGGGAGGGACGAGCAGTACTTC CASSLGKTSGRDEQYF
TRBJ1-1 TRBV6-2/TRBV6-3 NA NA TGTGCCAGCAGTCAACACTACACTGAAGCTTTCTTT CASSQHYTEAFF
TRBJ2-3 TRBV3-1/TRBV3-2 NA TRBD1 TGTGCCAGCAGCCAAGGGGACAGGGAAACAGATACGCAGTATTTT CASSQGDRETDTQYF
TRBJ2-1 TRBV4-2 NA NA TGTGCCAGCAGCCAAGACTTAGGACAGCCCAATGAGCAGTTCTTC CASSQDLGQPNEQFF
TRBJ1-5 TRBV19 NA TRBD1 TGTGCCAGTAGGTCCGGACAGGGCGGGAGCAATCAGCCCCAGCATTTT CASRSGQGGSNQPQHF
TRBJ1-2 TRBV5-1 few TRBD1 TGCGCCAGCAGCTTAAGGGCACCGACAGGGAGGGCTAACTATGGCTACACCTTC CASSLRAPTGRANYGYTF
TRBJ1-3 TRBV11-2 once NA TGTGCCAGCAGCTTAAGGGGGGACGTCTCTGGAAACACCATATATTTT CASSLRGDVSGNTIYF
TRBJ2-7 TRBV19 NA TRBD1 TGTGCCAGTAGTCCACACAGGGGTCCCTACGAGCAGTACTTC CASSPHRGPYEQYF
TRBJ1-1 TRBV6-5 NA TRBD1 TGTGCCAGCAGTTACTCTTATCAGGGGGGTAACACTGAAGCTTTCTTT CASSYSYQGGNTEAFF
TRBJ2-4 TRBV6-5 NA NA TGTGCCAGCAACGAGCGTCTAGCCAAAAACATTCAGTACTTC CASNERLAKNIQYF
TRBJ1-1 TRBV19 few TRBD1 TGTGCCAGTAGTCTACGGACAGGGAATCCAGATTTGAACACTGAAGCTTTCTTT CASSLRTGNPDLNTEAFF
TRBJ1-1 TRBV29-1 NA TRBD1 TGCAGCGTTAATCCCGGGACAGTGGAAGATAACACTGAAGCTTTCTTT CSVNPGTVEDNTEAFF
TRBJ2-7 TRBV5-6 NA NA TGTGCCAGCAGCGTGGGACATCAATACAGCTACGAGCAGTACTTC CASSVGHQYSYEQYF
TRBJ1-1 TRBV10-2 NA NA TGCGCCAGCAGTGTGGATCTTCCTCAGAACACTGAAGCTTTCTTT CASSVDLPQNTEAFF
TRBJ2-7 TRBV11-2 few NA TGTGCCAGCAGCTTAGCTGGCAGATCCTACGAGCAGTACTTC CASSLAGRSYEQYF
TRBJ2-1 TRBV18 once NA TGTGCCAGCTCATCCTGGACATACAATGAGCAGTTCTTC CASSSWTYNEQFF
TRBJ2-1 TRBV18 once NA TGTGCCAGCTCACCCTTGGGGAGCTCCTACAATGAGCAGTTCTTC CASSPLGSSYNEQFF
TRBJ1-1 TRBV6-4 NA NA TGTGCCAGCAGTGAACTCGAGTTTGAAGCTTTCTTT CASSELEFEAFF
TRBJ2-1 TRBV5-1 NA NA TGCGCCAGCAGCTTGGAACCGGGTCTGTGGAATGAGCAGTTCTTC CASSLEPGLWNEQFF
TRBJ2-7 TRBV7-9 NA NA TGTGCCAGCAGCTTACACGGGAATACCTACGAGCAGTACTTC CASSLHGNTYEQYF
TRBJ1-2 TRBV21-1 NA NA TGTGCCAGCACACCGGGACAGGTATATGGCTACACCTTC CASTPGQVYGYTF
TRBJ2-7 TRBV4-2 NA NA TGTGCCAGCAGCCAAGGGGGTGAGGGAGCCTACGAGCAGTACTTC CASSQGGEGAYEQYF
TRBJ1-1 TRBV19 NA NA TGTGCCAGTAGTATGGGGGAGTGGACTGAAGCTTTCTTT CASSMGEWTEAFF
TRBJ2-1 TRBV27 NA NA TGTGCCAGCAGTTTACAGGCAGTATTGGGGAATGAGCAGTTCTTC CASSLQAVLGNEQFF
TRBJ1-5 TRBV5-1 NA NA TGCGCCAGCAGCTTGTCTAGCAATCAGCCCCAGCATTTT CASSLSSNQPQHF
TRBJ1-1 TRBV5-1 NA NA TGCGCCAGCAGCTTGAGAAGGACGCGGTTGAACACTGAAGCTTTCTTT CASSLRRTRLNTEAFF
TRBJ2-4 TRBV13 NA TRBD1 TGTGCCAGCAGCTCGTACAGGGGAGTCAATCAGTACTTC CASSSYRGVNQYF
TRBJ1-1 TRBV5-1 NA TRBD1 TGCGCCAGCAGCCGGGGACAGGCCTTAGAAGCTTTCTTT CASSRGQALEAFF
TRBJ1-5 TRBV18 once NA TGTGCCAGCTCACCCTCACGGGATCAGCCCCAGCATTTT CASSPSRDQPQHF
TRBJ1-2 TRBV7-2 NA NA TGTGCCAGCAGCTTAGGGGGGGCTTATGCAGGCTATGGCTACACCTTC CASSLGGAYAGYGYTF
TRBJ1-1 TRBV19 NA TRBD1 TGTGCCAGCTTCACAGTCATCGCGGGACAGAGAACTGAAGCTTTCTTT CASFTVIAGQRTEAFF